This T cell receptor beta chain was sequenced during a study of blood T cell repertoires in COVID-19. TCRdb's copy holds only in-frame clones and misses some; the assay was immunoSEQ multiplex PCR. This sample has approximately 490,000 clones, with around 90% found just once. Germline V gives CDR1 SGHKS, CDR2 YYEKEE (reference sequence). This CDR3 is built from 14 residues. Trimming removed 4 bases from V and 4 bases from J; junction bases left unmatched: 5. The sequenced material came from PBMCs or T cells enriched from blood (not recorded which). The chain has TRBV5-5 and TRBJ1-5; 7 positions match TRBD1. The TCR sequence derives from a woman younger than 35 who had recovered from COVID-19. The CDR3 DNA follows: TGTGCCAGCAGCGTCGGACAGGTAAATCAGCCCCAGCATTTT. Translating it yields CASSVGQVNQPQHF.